The 31 T cell receptor beta chains listed next were all sequenced from one sample in a study of blood T cell repertoires in COVID-19. Sequencing used immunoSEQ multiplex PCR; TCRdb keeps in-frame clones, though not all of them. This table has some 220,000 clones, 80% to 90% appearing once. Sequenced input: peripheral blood. The origin of the receptors is a man aged 50-60 years with acute or convalescent COVID-19.

V and J are TRBV2 and TRBJ2-1, with TRBD2 matching 14 bases. The trim removed 6 bases at V and 6 bases at J, leaving 4 bases unmatched. This CDR3 is built from 15 residues. Germline V lookup: CDR1 SNHLY, CDR2 FYNNEI. The CDR3 DNA reads as TGTGCCAGCAGGGCCGGGACTAGCGGGAGCAATGAGCAGTTCTTC. Protein: CASRAGTSGSNEQFF.

The chain links TRBV7-9 to TRBJ1-1; TRBD1 agrees at 8 bases. The CDR3 sequence is 15 residues long. V lost 4 bases, J lost 1 base, and 5 bases stayed unmatched. Germline CDR1 reads SEHNR; CDR2 reads FQNEAQ (reference sequence). CDR3 sequence: CASSSDRVGNTEAFF. The CDR3 DNA sequence: TGTGCCAGCAGCTCGGACAGGGTGGGGAACACTGAAGCTTTCTTT.

The chain joins TRBV7-2 to TRBJ2-3; D is unclear. Germline lookup yields CDR1 SGHTA and CDR2 FQGNSA. This CDR3 is 13 amino acids long. V was trimmed by 0 bases and J by 4 bases, leaving 5 bases between them. This chain's CDR3 is CASSLAAADTQYF. CDR3 in DNA: TGTGCCAGCAGCTTAGCGGCGGCAGATACGCAGTATTTT.

V usage is TRBV6-5 and J usage is TRBJ1-2, with 7 bases fitting TRBD1. This CDR3 region has 14 residues. Germline CDR1 MNHEY, CDR2 SVGAGI. V gave up 7 bases and J gave up 7 bases; unmatched junction bases: 12. CDR3 sequence: CASTSQGFWSGYTF. DNA of the CDR3: TGTGCCAGCACCTCACAGGGGTTTTGGAGTGGCTACACCTTC.

On this clone itself: A much more abundant neighbour one base away suggests this may be a read error. Different DNA sequences within this sample yield the same CDR3. CDR3 nucleotides: TGTGCCAGCAGTGACAGCTACGAGCAGTACTTC. This encodes CASSDSYEQYF. This chain links TRBV2 with TRBJ2-7; the D is unclear. Trimming took off 3 bases at V and 3 bases at J, with 3 bases between the two ends. The CDR3 is made up of 11 amino acids. CDR1 and CDR2 from the germline V gene are SNHLY and FYNNEI.

The V and J genes are TRBV7-9 and TRBJ1-1; 7 bases map to TRBD1. There are 14 residues in the CDR3. V lost 4 bases and J lost 2; bases outside the gene matches: 4. Germline V lookup: CDR1 SEHNR, CDR2 FQNEAQ (reference sequence). The CDR3 loop is CASSSHRGNTEAFF. For the CDR3, the DNA is TGTGCCAGCAGCTCACACAGGGGTAACACTGAAGCTTTCTTT.

This clone was found a few times. The chain employs TRBV5-1 and TRBJ2-1, with TRBD2 matching 8 bases. V trimming: 0 bases; J trimming: 3 bases; junction bases outside the gene matches: 5. Per the germline V gene, CDR1 is SGHRS and CDR2 is YFSETQ. There are 16 residues in the CDR3. CDR3: CASSLVAGNVYNEQFF. The DNA for the CDR3 is TGCGCCAGCAGCTTGGTAGCGGGGAATGTCTACAATGAGCAGTTCTTC.

The chain combines TRBV5-4 with TRBJ2-7; unclear D gene. Germline CDR1 is SGHNT and CDR2 is YYREEE (reference sequence). This CDR3 contains 17 residues. Deletions cut 2 bases from V and 2 bases from J, with 20 bases between. CDR3 residues: CASSLGSRQTLTYEQYF. CDR3 DNA: TGTGCCAGCAGCTTAGGTTCGCGGCAGACCCTCACCTACGAGCAGTACTTC.

The table lists this clone with a count of one. The rearrangement uses TRBV11-2 and TRBJ2-3, with 9 positions matching TRBD2. Germline lookup yields CDR1 SGHAT and CDR2 FQNNGV. The V segment lost 1 base and the J segment 5 bases; nucleotides outside the gene matches: 4. The CDR3 runs 15 residues. DNA of the CDR3: TGTGCCAGCAGCTTAGGGGGACTAGCCGTAGATACGCAGTATTTT. Translation gives CASSLGGLAVDTQYF.

In this sample, this clone turned up once. This chain connects TRBV12-3 or TRBV12-4 to TRBJ2-7; TRBD1 matches at 9 bases. After removal of 7 bases from V and 5 bases from J, the junction contained 3 bases not matched to a gene. CDR3 length equals 12 residues. CDR3 amino acids: CASKTGGDEQYF. Here the CDR3 DNA reads TGTGCCAGCAAAACAGGGGGCGACGAGCAGTACTTC.

V gene TRBV7-6 combines with J gene TRBJ1-3, with TRBD1 matching over 11 bases. The CDR3 is 16 residues long. J lost 2 bases, V lost 5 bases, and 5 bases had no gene match. Germline-derived CDR1 and CDR2 are SGHVS and FNYEAQ. This CDR3 is CASSQGQGGPGNTIYF. CDR3 coding DNA: TGTGCCAGCAGCCAGGGACAGGGGGGGCCTGGAAACACCATATATTTT.

This clone was seen only once. V and J are TRBV6-5 and TRBJ1-2; 9 bases are a match to TRBD1. Germline V gene data show CDR1 as MNHEY and CDR2 as SVGAGI. The ends lost 10 bases at V and 4 bases at J; junction bases unmatched: 13. CDR3 length: 15 amino acids. The CDR3 spells CATYGTGTGFYGYTF. The CDR3 nucleotides are TGTGCCACCTATGGGACAGGGACCGGATTCTATGGCTACACCTTC.

The chain employs TRBV19 and TRBJ1-2, with D maybe TRBD1 (5 bases). From germline, CDR1 is LNHDA and CDR2 SQIVND (reference sequence). V lost 1 base, J lost 4 bases, and 10 bases lay in between. The CDR3 sequence is 14 residues long. The CDR3 DNA reads as TGTGCCAGTAGTATAGGGGGCCATGGCTATGGCTACACCTTC. Translation gives CASSIGGHGYGYTF. Full variable domain (missing parts from reference TRBV19 and TRBJ1-2): DGGITQSPKYLFRKEGQNVTLSCEQNLNHDAMYWYRQDPGQGLRLIYYSQIVNDFQKGDIAEGYSVSREKKESFPLTVTSAQKNPTAFYLCASSIGGHGYGYTFGSGTRLTVV.

The chain combines TRBV19 with TRBJ2-7; perhaps TRBD2 as D (6 bases). The CDR3 has 14 residues. The germline V and J ends were trimmed by 3 bases and 2 bases, with 11 bases remaining between them. The germline CDR1 and CDR2 sequences are LNHDA and SQIVND (reference sequence). The CDR3 spells CASSIGGMAYEQYF. The CDR3 DNA reads TGTGCCAGTAGTATTGGCGGGATGGCCTACGAGCAGTACTTC.

J is TRBJ2-7 and V is TRBV11-2, with 9 nucleotides matching TRBD1. V lost 5 bases, J lost 6 bases, and 11 bases stayed unmatched. The CDR3 runs 15 residues. Germline V CDR1 and CDR2: SGHAT, FQNNGV. Here the CDR3 DNA reads TGTGCCAGCAGCCTAAGGGGGGACAGGGTGGGCGAGCAGTACTTC. Translating it yields CASSLRGDRVGEQYF.

The chain combines TRBV18 with TRBJ1-1; D is unclear. Trimming cost V 3 bases and J 0 bases, with 14 bases left between them. This CDR3 is 16 amino acids long. Germline V lookup: CDR1 KGHSH, CDR2 LQKENI. CDR3 sequence (DNA): TGTGCCAGCTCACCGAACAAGAGGGCCTTGAACACTGAAGCTTTCTTT. Its protein is CASSPNKRALNTEAFF.

V is TRBV6-5 and J is TRBJ1-6, with D perhaps matching TRBD1 (5 bases). The V gene lost 6 bases and the J gene lost 7 bases, with 7 bases spanning the gap. This CDR3 spans 12 amino acids. Germline V gives CDR1 MNHEY, CDR2 SVGAGI. CDR3: CASRQANSPLHF. The CDR3 DNA reads TGTGCCAGCAGACAGGCCAATTCACCCCTCCACTTT.

This clone was detected once. The V gene is TRBV7-8, the J gene TRBJ1-5; D uncertain. Trimming took 5 bases from V and 6 from J, leaving 11 bases between them. This CDR3 has 13 amino acids. Germline values: CDR1 SGHVS, CDR2 FQNEAQ. CDR3 in DNA: TGTGCCAGCAGCCCGACGAGCGGTCAGCCCCAGCATTTT. Translating it yields CASSPTSGQPQHF.

The CDR3, as DNA: TGTGCCACCAGTGATGAAACAGGGGGTGGCTATGGCTACACCTTC. Protein: CATSDETGGGYGYTF. The chain recombines TRBV24-1 with TRBJ1-2; 8 bases are a match to TRBD1. The CDR3 contains 15 residues. The V segment lost 3 bases and the J segment 4 bases; nucleotides outside the gene matches: 6. Germline V gene data show CDR1 as KGHDR and CDR2 as SFDVKD.

The chain combines TRBV6-5 with TRBJ2-3; 7 nucleotides line up with TRBD1. The CDR3 is made up of 13 amino acids. The germline V gene has CDR1 MNHEY and CDR2 SVGAGI. J lost 4 bases, V lost 8 bases, and 6 bases had no gene match. The CDR3 bases are TGTGCCAGCGTCAGGGGGAGTGCAGATACGCAGTATTTT. Amino acids: CASVRGSADTQYF.

This rearrangement joins TRBV4-1 to TRBJ1-6; no firm D call. The length of the CDR3 is 13 residues. V lost 1 base to trimming and J lost 11 bases, with 9 bases between them. Germline V gene lookup returns CDR1 MGHRA and CDR2 YSYEKL. The CDR3 here is CASSQALVAPLHF. In DNA, the CDR3 is TGCGCCAGCAGCCAAGCGTTAGTGGCACCCCTCCACTTT.

The chain employs TRBV27 and TRBJ1-2, with D uncertain. This CDR3 has 13 residues. V dropped 4 bases and J dropped 4 bases, with 10 bases sitting between them. Germline-derived CDR1 and CDR2 are MNHEY and SMNVEV (reference sequence). Here the CDR3 reads CASSSIEAYGYTF. CDR3 DNA: TGTGCCAGCAGTTCCATTGAAGCCTATGGCTACACCTTC.

The chain carries TRBV7-9 and TRBJ2-2; 7 nucleotides align to TRBD1. The CDR3 is 17 residues long. J gave up 6 bases and V 5 bases, and 15 bases lay outside the gene matches. Germline V gene lookup returns CDR1 SEHNR and CDR2 FQNEAQ (reference sequence). The CDR3 nucleotides read TGTGCCAGCAGCCGAACAGGGACAGTGGGGGTCTCCGGGGAGCTGTTTTTT. Encoded protein: CASSRTGTVGVSGELFF. The full variable domain, its missing parts supplied by reference TRBV7-9 and TRBJ2-2, is DTGVSQNPRHKITKRGQNVTFRCDPISEHNRLYWYRQTLGQGPEFLTYFQNEAQLEKSRLLSDRFSAERPKGSFSTLEIQRTEQGDSAMYLCASSRTGTVGVSGELFFGEGSRLTVL.

The J gene is TRBJ1-1, the V gene TRBV10-2; TRBD1 is a possible D gene (6 bases). Germline assignment: CDR1 WSHSY and CDR2 SAAADI. CDR3 length: 19 residues. Trimming took 6 bases from V and 4 from J, leaving 30 bases between them. The CDR3 is CASRPPGAGARGEGTEAFF. The CDR3 DNA is TGCGCCAGCAGACCACCTGGGGCAGGGGCGAGGGGAGAAGGCACTGAAGCTTTCTTT.

V gene TRBV7-9 combines with J gene TRBJ1-2; 8 positions match TRBD1. The junction had 7 bases not matched to a gene; V was cut back by 5 bases and J by 2 bases. The germline gives CDR1 SEHNR, CDR2 FQNEAQ (reference sequence). CDR3 length: 15 amino acids. The CDR3 region has the DNA TGTGCCAGCAGCCCGGGACAGGCAGTAAACTATGGCTACACCTTC. Its protein product is CASSPGQAVNYGYTF.

The chain combines TRBV6-5 with TRBJ1-1, with TRBD1 matching over 7 bases. V lost 7 bases to trimming and J lost 4 bases; unmatched junction nucleotides: 12. Germline CDR1 reads MNHEY; CDR2 reads SVGAGI. The CDR3 has 15 residues. CDR3 region: CASTYARGSSTEAFF. The CDR3 nucleotides read TGTGCCAGCACCTATGCCAGGGGGTCGAGCACTGAAGCTTTCTTT.

The chain is built from TRBV7-9 and TRBJ2-1, with D perhaps TRBD2 (5 bases). Germline V gives CDR1 SEHNR, CDR2 FQNEAQ (reference sequence). V shed 3 bases and J shed 1 base, with 10 bases lying between them. CDR3 length: 15 amino acids. CDR3 loop: CASSLRGSSYNEQFF. The CDR3 DNA is TGTGCCAGCAGCTTGCGAGGGAGTTCCTACAATGAGCAGTTCTTC.

J is TRBJ2-4 and V is TRBV4-1; TRBD2 matches 11 bases. The CDR3 spans 19 residues. Trimming at V came to 4 bases and at J to 7 bases, leaving 18 bases not matched to a gene. Germline loops: CDR1 MGHRA, CDR2 YSYEKL. CDR3 sequence reads: CASSRVVAGGPSSQNIQYF. CDR3 nucleotides: TGCGCCAGCAGCCGGGTGGTAGCGGGGGGGCCATCCAGTCAGAACATTCAGTACTTC.

The V call is TRBV4-1, the J call TRBJ1-1; 7 positions agree with TRBD1. Trimming took 3 bases from V and 7 from J; bases not matched to a gene: 8. The CDR3 is made up of 14 amino acids. The germline V gene has CDR1 MGHRA and CDR2 YSYEKL. DNA for the CDR3: TGCGCCAGCAGCCAGGACAGGACCGAGAGTGAAGCTTTCTTT. Its translation is CASSQDRTESEAFF.

Only a few counts were recorded for this clone. The chain joins TRBV5-8 to TRBJ1-2; D ambiguous. Germline assignment: CDR1 SGHTS and CDR2 YDEGEE. The CDR3 consists of 14 residues. The V end lost 0 bases, the J end lost 3 bases, and 9 bases lay between the germline ends. CDR3 bases: TGTGCCAGCAGCTTGGTAGGAGACTACTATGGCTACACCTTC. This gives the protein CASSLVGDYYGYTF.

Only one count was recorded for this clone. This chain uses TRBV10-2 with TRBJ1-1, with a possible D match to TRBD1 (5 bases). V dropped 8 bases and J dropped 3 bases, with 10 bases sitting between them. CDR3 length equals 12 residues. Germline assignment: CDR1 WSHSY and CDR2 SAAADI. DNA of the CDR3: TGCGCCAGCGGGAGGGGACACACTGAAGCTTTCTTT. As protein: CASGRGHTEAFF.